This T cell receptor beta chain was obtained from a study of siplizumab effects on memory and regulatory T cells. This CDR3 comprises 13 residues. V lost 7 bases to trimming and J lost 6 bases; unmatched junction nucleotides: 6. Per the germline V gene, CDR1 is SGHTA and CDR2 is FQGNSA. General study points: Of the proliferating CD4+ or CD8+ clones, roughly 75-95% lacked a naive or memory phenotype that could be assigned. Memory cells seemed less diverse than naive T cells, which also seemed major contributors to the alloresponse. Controls showed an average of 26.9% Treg-derived mappable alloreactive CD4+ clones, while siplizumab showed around 69%.

Note on this clone: Antigen: not known.

The method was immunoSEQ multiplex PCR; TCRdb's version includes in-frame clones alone and lacks a portion of them. Found here are about 94,000 clones, approximately 95% of them singletons; the top ten hold around 0.31%. Specimen: non-Treg CD4+ T cells sorted from blood. V and J are TRBV7-2 and TRBJ1-5, with 7 bases matching TRBD1. The TCR sequence derives from a human donor in good health. CDR3 protein: CASTSTGAQPQHF. The CDR3 DNA is TGTGCCAGCACCTCAACAGGGGCTCAGCCCCAGCATTTT.